The T cell receptor beta chain under discussion was sequenced for a study of graft-versus-host responses after intestinal transplantation. Trimming stripped 3 bases from V and 7 bases from J, with 9 bases between. CDR3 length equals 11 residues. Germline-derived CDR1 and CDR2 are DFQATT and SNEGSKA (reference sequence). The starting material, graft tissue, was processed to release intraepithelial and lamina propria lymphocytes. The assay was immunoSEQ multiplex PCR, and TCRdb's table has in-frame clones only and misses some. The sample lists about 12,000 clones; about 70% were seen once. This TCR was sampled from a human patient who received an intestinal transplant, so some T cells may come from the graft donor. The sequences come from ileum tissue, collected around 140 days after intestinal transplantation. The chain recombines TRBV20-1 with TRBJ2-5; TRBD2 is a possible D gene (7 bases). CDR3 region: CSASRGATQYF. The CDR3 region has the DNA TGCAGTGCTAGTCGGGGGGCGACCCAGTACTTC.